This is a list of T cell receptor beta chains from one sample in a study of blood T cells in healthy people across ages. TCRdb analysed the 5' RACE reads with MiXCR anew, one entry per CDR3 protein. Of 650,000 to 800,000 distinct CDR3 sequences in the sample, under 45% were seen once. Sequencing input: blood. These receptors all come from a man in his sixties in good health. Both conserved end residues are trimmed from each CDR3.

CDR3aa	v_gene	len
ASSEMGDNEQF	TRBV6-1	11
ASSGTGYNEQF	TRBV2	11
ASILAGVTYEQY	TRBV12-3/TRBV12-4	12
ASSVAPQAGLEQY	TRBV9	13
ASSQAWGLSYNEQF	TRBV4-3	14
ASSNQGRETQY	TRBV12-3/TRBV12-4	11
ASSFSTGGLYEQY	TRBV12-3/TRBV12-4	13
ASSSGQISYEQY	TRBV10-2	12
ASSPEGLRDNSPLH	TRBV27	14
ASSEANRIGETQY	TRBV6-5	13
ASSHSGGTETQY	TRBV6-6	12
ASSDSYNEQF	TRBV2	10
ASSAQRYNEQF	TRBV7-2	11
ASSPLIAPNTGELF	TRBV4-3	14
ASSDWQGSGNTEAF	TRBV2	14
ASSSIAGGRLETQY	TRBV7-6	14
ASSHRDRRGGTDTQY	TRBV7-6	15
ASSLSGGWY	TRBV3-1	9
ASSQGALGVTYGYT	TRBV4-3	14
ASSSIRGTRGRNYGYT	TRBV11-2	16
ASTGADTQY	TRBV10-2	9
ASRWDRGTGELF	TRBV7-2	12
ASSPESVVGYEQY	TRBV4-3	13
ASSKHEAGTDTQY	TRBV6-6	13
ASSFGTGLGQPQH	TRBV7-2	13
ASSLSRQGQRNIQY	TRBV27	14
ASSNLGTVGETQY	TRBV7-9	13
ASSQDNSLNTEAF	TRBV4-3	13
ASSQEPGLTDTQY	TRBV4-3	13
ASSPSPRGEQY	TRBV7-9	11
SARTDYGYT	TRBV20-1	9
ASSPMDRAGTDTQY	TRBV11-2	14
ASKNSLGLAYTGELF	TRBV6-2/TRBV6-3	15
ATSDPGQGWKETQY	TRBV24-1	14
ATSDRTSPNNEQF	TRBV24-1	13
ASSQESSGGYTEAF	TRBV4-3	14
ASRSGAGAMNTEAF	TRBV6-6	14
ASSVGPNSQETQY	TRBV9	13
ASRRDRVTYEQY	TRBV12-3/TRBV12-4	12
ASSLETTNSYNEQF	TRBV5-1	14
ASSLAGTANYGYT	TRBV7-8	13
ASSLEGRGGETQY	TRBV5-1	13
ASSPKGVRETQY	TRBV18	12
AIRGDSNNSPLH	TRBV10-3	12
ATSRDVLMATIKQY	TRBV15	14
ASSQEANAGNTIY	TRBV4-3	13
ASSYQEQGYEQY	TRBV5-1	12
ASSRLAGGLLNEQF	TRBV11-2	14
ASSPLGGGSPYEQY	TRBV12-3/TRBV12-4	14
ASSSRDRQATQY	TRBV7-6	12
ASSPWTGGGPDTQY	TRBV14	14
SVGVRTSSYEQY	TRBV29-1	12
ASTPRGQSSYEQY	TRBV2	13
ASSVRDREGDTQY	TRBV7-2	13
ASSGQGLADTEAF	TRBV28	13
ASSPRGEYEQY	TRBV7-2	11
ASSVAPGSGTDTQY	TRBV9	14
ASRGAANTEAF	TRBV12-3/TRBV12-4	11
ASSLGQPNNEQF	TRBV12-3/TRBV12-4	12